Presented here are 16 T cell receptor beta chains from one specimen sequenced in a study of radiotherapy plus CTLA-4 blockade in lung cancer listed by TCRdb under 2018. The library was obtained by the immunoSEQ multiplex PCR assay. The table comes from immuneACCESS by way of TCRdb, which keeps in-frame sequences with V and J called. Part of the clones is missing from these tables; in studies checked, under half for an unresolved V gene and the rest for unknown reasons. This sample lists some 51,000 clones; 70% to 80% were detected once. The leading ten clones occupy 7.5% to 9.5% of the sample. Here the sequenced sample was peripheral blood, taken from a patient treated with radiotherapy plus ipilimumab. The source is a human donor with non-small cell lung cancer who had a complete response to radiotherapy plus ipilimumab.

The J gene is TRBJ1-2, the V gene TRBV5-6; no definite D call. Germline V gives CDR1 SGHDT, CDR2 YYEEEE. V gave up 0 bases and J gave up 8 bases, with 11 bases separating them. This CDR3 region has 13 residues. CDR3 sequence reads: CASSLAGGEGYTF. The DNA of the CDR3 is TGTGCCAGCAGCTTGGCGGGAGGAGAGGGCTACACCTTC.

The rearrangement links TRBV7-9 to TRBJ2-1; the match to TRBD1 covers 9 bases. The ends lost 5 bases at V and 7 bases at J; junction bases unmatched: 9. Looked up from germline, CDR1 is SEHNR and CDR2 is FQNEAQ (reference sequence). This CDR3 is built from 15 residues. For the CDR3, the DNA is TGTGCCAGCAGCCCCCGGGACAGGGAGGGAAATGAGCAGTTCTTC. Translation gives CASSPRDREGNEQFF.

The sample holds a few counts of this clone. The V and J genes are TRBV9 and TRBJ2-3; D is perhaps TRBD2 (5 bases). Germline CDR1 reads SGDLS; CDR2 reads YYNGEE. CDR3 size: 14 residues. Trimming shortened V by 0 bases and J by 4 bases, and 9 bases separated the two germline ends. In nucleotides, the CDR3 is TGTGCCAGCAGCGTAGCGGGGAATCCAGATACGCAGTATTTT. This gives the protein CASSVAGNPDTQYF. The whole variable domain, filled in from reference TRBV9 and TRBJ2-3, reads DSGVTQTPKHLITATGQRVTLRCSPRSGDLSVYWYQQSLDQGLQFLIQYYNGEERAKGNILERFSAQQFPDLHSELNLSSLELGDSALYFCASSVAGNPDTQYFGPGTRLTVL.

This rearrangement joins TRBV5-1 to TRBJ2-1; 9 bases fit TRBD2. V shed 0 bases, J shed 9 bases, and the junction held 7 bases outside the gene matches. Germline-derived CDR1 and CDR2 are SGHRS and YFSETQ. The CDR3 is 15 residues long. The CDR3 DNA reads TGCGCCAGCAGCTTGGAAACGCGGGGGGGCGGTGAGCAGTTCTTC. It is translated as CASSLETRGGGEQFF.

V and J are TRBV29-1 and TRBJ1-4; 8 nucleotides line up with TRBD1. After removal of 4 bases from V and 0 bases from J, the junction contained 4 bases not matched to a gene. Germline assignment: CDR1 SQVTM and CDR2 ANQGSEA. The CDR3 is made up of 15 amino acids. The CDR3 DNA follows: TGCAGCGTTGGGACAGGGTTAACAACTAATGAAAAACTGTTTTTT. It specifies CSVGTGLTTNEKLFF.

This CDR3 reads CASSRNGDTQYF. The CDR3 DNA follows: TGTGCCAGCAGCCGGAACGGGGATACGCAGTATTTT. This chain connects TRBV7-6 to TRBJ2-3; D is uncertain. The CDR3 sequence is 12 residues long. The germline V gene has CDR1 SGHVS and CDR2 FNYEAQ. V was clipped by 5 bases and J by 6 bases, with 9 bases between them.

V and J are TRBV7-2 and TRBJ1-2; 7 bases map to TRBD1. This CDR3 contains 16 residues. Trimming removed 0 bases from V and 1 base from J; junction bases left unmatched: 5. The germline CDR1 and CDR2 sequences are SGHTA and FQGNSA. The chain's CDR3 is CASSLAVRGNNYGYTF. The CDR3 bases are TGTGCCAGCAGCTTAGCGGTCAGGGGGAATAACTATGGCTACACCTTC.

The chain is built from TRBV6-5 and TRBJ1-5; the match to TRBD1 covers 7 bases. The CDR3 loop spans 13 amino acids. Trimming at V came to 8 bases and at J to 7 bases, leaving 8 bases not matched to a gene. Germline V gene data show CDR1 as MNHEY and CDR2 as SVGAGI. In nucleotides, the CDR3 is TGTGCCAGCCGGACAGGAGCGAGACAGCCCCAGCATTTT. Amino acid sequence: CASRTGARQPQHF.

The chain joins TRBV7-2 to TRBJ2-1; maybe TRBD2 (6 bases). Trimming removed 5 bases from V and 9 bases from J, with 8 bases in between. CDR3 length: 11 amino acids. Germline lookup yields CDR1 SGHTA and CDR2 FQGNSA. CDR3 sequence reads: CASSPRGEQFF. CDR3 sequence (DNA): TGTGCCAGCAGCCCGCGGGGTGAGCAGTTCTTC. Full variable domain (missing parts from reference TRBV7-2 and TRBJ2-1): GAGVSQSPSNKVTEKGKDVELRCDPISGHTALYWYRQSLGQGLEFLIYFQGNSAPDKSGLPSDRFSAERTGGSVSTLTIQRTQQEDSAVYLCASSPRGEQFFGPGTRLTVL.

The chain links TRBV10-3 to TRBJ1-2; D is unresolved. Trimming left V 1 base short and J 3 bases short, with 9 bases between. CDR3 length: 14 amino acids. Per germline, CDR1 ENHRY and CDR2 SYGVKD. Written as DNA, the CDR3 is TGTGCCATCAGTGAGTTAGCCGCTGACTATGGCTACACCTTC. This encodes CAISELAADYGYTF.

The J gene is TRBJ2-3, the V gene TRBV6-4; 12 positions match TRBD2. Germline trimming cut 3 bases from V and 4 bases from J; bases unmatched to any gene: 2. Germline V gene sequence: CDR1 MRHNA, CDR2 SNTAGT. The CDR3 runs 15 residues. The CDR3 loop reads CASSETSGGPDTQYF. As DNA, the CDR3 is TGTGCCAGCAGTGAAACTAGCGGGGGGCCAGATACGCAGTATTTT.

The rearrangement uses TRBV7-8 and TRBJ1-2; 12 bases are a match to TRBD1. Trimming cost V 7 bases and J 4 bases; bases outside gene matches: 13. This CDR3 comprises 17 residues. The V gene's germline CDR1 is SGHVS and CDR2 FQNEAQ. CDR3 amino acids: CASTYPGQGAWPYGYTF. The DNA of the CDR3 is TGTGCCAGCACCTACCCGGGACAGGGGGCATGGCCCTATGGCTACACCTTC.

The V gene is TRBV4-3, the J gene TRBJ2-1; 11 bases line up with TRBD1. The CDR3 loop spans 16 amino acids. V shed 0 bases and J 7 bases; nucleotides not matched to a gene: 5. The germline V gene encodes CDR1 LGHNA and CDR2 YSLEER. The CDR3 loop reads CASSQDRGQGANEQFF. The CDR3 bases are TGCGCCAGCAGCCAAGATCGTGGACAGGGGGCAAATGAGCAGTTCTTC.

V usage is TRBV5-8 and J usage is TRBJ2-7, with a weak D call TRBD1 (6 bases). CDR1 and CDR2 from the germline V gene are SGHTS and YDEGEE. CDR3 size: 14 residues. Trimming stripped 5 bases from V and 3 bases from J, with 15 bases between. The CDR3 spells CASRITTGSYEQYV. In DNA form, the CDR3 reads TGTGCCAGCAGAATTACCACAGGGAGCTACGAGCAGTACGTC.

The chain employs TRBV6-6 and TRBJ2-1; D is uncertain. The CDR3 spans 13 residues. Germline assignment: CDR1 MNHNY and CDR2 SVGAGI (reference sequence). Trimming cost V 2 bases and J 5 bases, with 7 bases left between them. CDR3 bases: TGTGCCAGCAGTTACGACTCAGACAATGAGCAGTTCTTC. Amino acid sequence: CASSYDSDNEQFF.

The chain is built from TRBV5-1 and TRBJ2-1; D unclear. The CDR3 has 12 residues. Germline V gene sequence: CDR1 SGHRS, CDR2 YFSETQ. With 4 bases removed from V and 10 bases from J, the gap between germline ends came to 12 bases. In DNA form, the CDR3 reads TGCGCCAGCAGCCTCAGGCCAGTGGAGCAGTTCTTC. Translation gives CASSLRPVEQFF.